The rows below give T cell receptor beta chains drawn from one sample of a study of response to subunit inactivated influenza vaccine. TCRdb re-derived calls from the RT-PCR reads in MiXCR, one entry per CDR3 protein. The sample includes hundreds of thousands of distinct CDR3 sequences, about 14% of them seen just once. Material: PBMCs from blood, obtained less than 15 days before vaccination. These receptors were obtained from a middle-aged man who received an inactivated influenza vaccine. Both conserved end residues are part of each CDR3. The D gene is left open where the match is weak. Clone size, where shown, is once, few, many, or a class for clones that have expanded.

j_call d_call clone_size v_call cdr3_nt cdr3_aa
TRBJ2-2 - few TRBV24-1 TGTGCCACCAGTGACCCTAAGGGGCCAAACACCGGGGAGCTGTTTTTT CATSDPKGPNTGELFF
TRBJ2-1 TRBD1 few TRBV7-2 TGTGCCAGCAACCGACAGGGAAGTGAGCAGTTCTTC CASNRQGSEQFF
TRBJ2-7 TRBD1 many TRBV7-2 TGTGCCAGCAGCTTAGACAGGGGCCAAACCTACGAGCAGTACTTC CASSLDRGQTYEQYF
TRBJ1-1 - - TRBV7-9 TGTGCCACCGGGGGGTGGAGTGGGAACACTGAAGCTTTCTTT CATGGWSGNTEAFF
TRBJ1-5 TRBD1 few TRBV7-2 TGTGCCAGCAGCCCCCAAGACAGGGCCAATCAGCCCCAGCATTTT CASSPQDRANQPQHF
TRBJ2-1 - - TRBV7-2 TGTGCCAGCAGCACGGGGCTCTACAATGAGCAGTTCTTC CASSTGLYNEQFF
TRBJ1-2 - - TRBV6-1 TGTGCCAGCAGTACACAGGGTTCGGGTGGCTACACCTTC CASSTQGSGGYTF
TRBJ2-1 TRBD2 few TRBV20-1 TGCAGTGCTAGAGATGTCGGCGGGGGGGCCAATGAGCAGTTCTTC CSARDVGGGANEQFF
TRBJ2-2 - - TRBV6-1 TGTGCCAGCAGAGAGCTACTTTACACCGGGGAGCTGTTTTTT CASRELLYTGELFF
TRBJ2-2 TRBD2 few TRBV6-1 TGTGCCAGCAGCCCCCCTCAGCGGGGGGTGATCGGGGAGCTGTTTTTT CASSPPQRGVIGELFF
TRBJ1-1 - few TRBV14 TGTGCCAGCAGCCAAGTAAGCGGCGGGAGCACTGAAGCTTTCTTT CASSQVSGGSTEAFF
TRBJ1-2 - few TRBV7-9 TGTGCCAGCAGCTCGGGATCTTCTAACTATGGCTACACCTTC CASSSGSSNYGYTF
TRBJ1-4 TRBD1 many TRBV7-6 TGTGCCAGCAGCTTATCACAGGGGAATAATGAAAAACTGTTTTTT CASSLSQGNNEKLFF
TRBJ2-1 - many TRBV12-3/TRBV12-4 TGTGCCAGCAGCTTGTCCTATGAGCAGTTCTTC CASSLSYEQFF
TRBJ2-6 TRBD1 - TRBV9 TGTGCCAGCAGGGACGGACGGACAGGAGTCTCTGGGGCCAACGTCCTGACTTTC CASRDGRTGVSGANVLTF
TRBJ2-5 TRBD2 - TRBV20-1 TGCAGTGCTCCCTCCAGCGGGGGAGAGACCCAGTACTTC CSAPSSGGETQYF
TRBJ2-1 - few TRBV20-1 TGCAGTGCCAGACCCCCAGGACTCCCTTACAATGAGCAGTTCTTC CSARPPGLPYNEQFF
TRBJ2-1 - few TRBV14 TGTGCCAGCAGCCATGTACGCGGGACCTACAATGAGCAGTTCTTC CASSHVRGTYNEQFF
TRBJ2-5 - few TRBV10-3 TGTGCCATCAGCGATACAGGGAATGGAGAGACCCAGTACTTC CAISDTGNGETQYF
TRBJ2-1 TRBD2 - TRBV5-4 TGTGCCAGCAGCACAACCGGGACTAGCATAGCCAATGAGCAGTTCTTC CASSTTGTSIANEQFF
TRBJ1-1 TRBD1 - TRBV18 TGTGCCAGCTCACCTTCGGGACAGGGAAGCACTGAAGCTTTCTTT CASSPSGQGSTEAFF
TRBJ2-1 TRBD2 - TRBV24-1 TGTGCCACCAGTGATTTGTCTAGCGGGACCTCCTACAATGAGCAGTTCTTC CATSDLSSGTSYNEQFF
TRBJ2-7 - - TRBV10-3 TGTGCCATCAGTGAATTCCCCCTTGGAGCGGCCGCCTACGAGCAGTACTTC CAISEFPLGAAAYEQYF
TRBJ2-2 - many TRBV10-3 TGTGCCATCAGTGACCCGCCGGGCACGAACACCGGGGAGCTGTTTTTT CAISDPPGTNTGELFF
TRBJ2-1 TRBD2 few TRBV5-6 TGTGCCAGCAGCTTGGGGACTAGCGGGATGAATGAGCAGTTCTTC CASSLGTSGMNEQFF
TRBJ2-2 TRBD1 - TRBV7-9 TGTGCCAGCAGCTTCCTAGCATTGACAGGGCCCGGGGAGCTGTTTTTT CASSFLALTGPGELFF
TRBJ2-1 - - TRBV2 TGTGCCAGCAGTGAACTAGCGAGGTACAATGAGCAGTTCTTC CASSELARYNEQFF
TRBJ1-2 - - TRBV4-3 TGCGCCAGCAGCCAAGATCTCTCGACAGTCTACGATGGCTACACCTTC CASSQDLSTVYDGYTF
TRBJ2-5 - - TRBV7-9 TGTGCCAGCAGCCAGTTGCGCGGTGAGACCCAGTACTTC CASSQLRGETQYF
TRBJ2-3 - few TRBV7-2 TGTGCCAGCAGCTTAAGGGCGCTGGATACGCAGTATTTT CASSLRALDTQYF
TRBJ2-3 TRBD2 - TRBV27 TGTGCCAGCAGTTTTTTGTCTAGCGGGGGCCGGAGGACAGATACGCAGTATTTT CASSFLSSGGRRTDTQYF
TRBJ1-1 - - TRBV29-1 TGCAGCGTCCCTAGTGGGGCAGCAACTGAAGCTTTCTTT CSVPSGAATEAFF
TRBJ2-3 - few TRBV6-6 TGTGCCAGCAGGGGCGGGGGCACAGATACGCAGTATTTT CASRGGGTDTQYF
TRBJ2-1 - many TRBV10-1 TGCGCCAGCAGTGCCGGGACAAGGAACAATGAGCAGTTCTTC CASSAGTRNNEQFF
TRBJ2-1 TRBD2 - TRBV6-1 TGTGCCAGCAGATTGCTAGCGGGAGTGGCCTCCAATGAGCAGTTCTTC CASRLLAGVASNEQFF
TRBJ2-2 TRBD2 - TRBV20-1 TGCACGGCCGGGACTAGCGGGGGGACCGGGGAGCTGTTTTTT CTAGTSGGTGELFF
TRBJ2-1 - - TRBV15 TGTGCCACCAGTTTGCGTCCGGGCTCCAGCTCCTACAATGAGCAGTTCTTC CATSLRPGSSSYNEQFF
TRBJ2-1 TRBD1 few TRBV28 TGTGCCAGCAGTTTAAGTGGACAGGGAACCTACAATGAGCAGTTCTTC CASSLSGQGTYNEQFF
TRBJ2-3 - few TRBV5-1 TGCGCCAGCAGCTGGGGACTTCCTAGCACAGATACGCAGTATTTT CASSWGLPSTDTQYF
TRBJ2-5 TRBD2 - TRBV28 TGTGCCAGCAGTCGAGATCTAGCGGGAGGGCCTTATGAGACCCAGTACTTC CASSRDLAGGPYETQYF
TRBJ2-5 TRBD2 - TRBV5-6 TGTGCCAGCAGCTTGTTGTCGGGAGGCCTTCAAGAGACCCAGTACTTC CASSLLSGGLQETQYF
TRBJ2-3 - - TRBV4-1 TGCGCCAGCAGCCAAGGCATGAGGGATACGCAGTATTTT CASSQGMRDTQYF
TRBJ2-5 TRBD2 - TRBV12-3/TRBV12-4 TGTGCCAGCAGTGGACTAGCGGGGGGGCAAGAGACCCAGTACTTC CASSGLAGGQETQYF
TRBJ1-1 - - TRBV6-2/TRBV6-3 TGTGCCAGCAGTACGCCCAGGGGACGGTTGAACACTGAAGCTTTCTTT CASSTPRGRLNTEAFF
TRBJ1-1 - many TRBV29-1 TGCAGCGTTGGCCCCCGTGGGGGGAACACTGAAGCTTTCTTT CSVGPRGGNTEAFF
TRBJ2-2 TRBD2 few TRBV6-5 TGTGCCAGCAGTTACTCGGCTAGCGGGAGGGCCGTAACCGGGGAGCTGTTTTTT CASSYSASGRAVTGELFF
TRBJ2-3 - few TRBV20-1 TGCAGTGCTAGAGATATGGCTTTGGGCACAGATACGCAGTATTTT CSARDMALGTDTQYF
TRBJ1-2 - - TRBV29-1 TGCAGCGTTGAGCGGACTACGGAAGTGTATGGCTACACCTTC CSVERTTEVYGYTF
TRBJ1-6 - few TRBV28 TGTGCCAGCACTTCCCTGGGGTTCTCCTATAATTCACCCCTCCACTTT CASTSLGFSYNSPLHF
TRBJ1-5 - - TRBV27 TGTGCCAGCAGGCCTTCAGGGGACAATCAGCCCCAGCATTTT CASRPSGDNQPQHF
TRBJ2-7 - - TRBV21-1 TGTGCCAGCAGCCAAAACCCTAGGGCGGGCGAAGAATCCTACGAGCAGTACTTC CASSQNPRAGEESYEQYF
TRBJ2-3 TRBD2 few TRBV20-1 TGCAGTGCTAGATCGCTAGCGGACCACACAGATACGCAGTATTTT CSARSLADHTDTQYF
TRBJ1-2 - few TRBV6-1 TGTGCCAGCACCTCCAGTCTTCTTTCCTCCGGACAAAGTTATGGCTACACCTTC CASTSSLLSSGQSYGYTF